The TCR beta chain under discussion was sequenced for a study of blood T cell repertoires in COVID-19. The assay was immunoSEQ multiplex PCR, and TCRdb's table has in-frame clones only and misses some. The table has just over 300,000 clones, roughly 90% seen once. The V gene's germline CDR1 is LGHDT and CDR2 YNNKEL (reference sequence). The CDR3 totals 12 residues. V dropped 6 bases and J dropped 15 bases, with 15 bases sitting between them. This chain connects TRBV3-1 (or the pseudogene TRBV3-2) to TRBJ1-6; D is possibly TRBD1 (5 bases). The receptor was derived from a woman aged 25 to 45 with COVID-19, enrolled during active disease. Material: peripheral blood. The CDR3, as DNA: TGTGCCAGCAGTACCGACCGGGGGGTCCTCCACTTT. As protein: CASSTDRGVLHF.